Here is one TCR beta chain with its context. Its antigen is currently unknown. PCR used 60 Vbeta primers and 13 Jbeta primers. Sequenced by immunoSEQ multiplex PCR; TCRdb stores in-frame clones only, minus some. The table has under 200,000 clones, approximately 78% seen once; the top ten hold approximately 0.74%. These data are taken from a study of cytomegalovirus exposure and HLA in healthy donors. V shed 9 bases and J shed 0 bases, with 13 bases lying between them. This CDR3 is 14 amino acids long. CDR1 PRHDT and CDR2 FYEKMQ come from the germline V gene (reference sequence). Study results and caveats: A few of the chains that were CMV-associated were confirmed in vitro to be specific for CMV antigens. Owing to their indistinguishability, certain V segments, notably TRBV6-2 and TRBV6-3, were excluded. Previously analyzed data showed that most TCR beta V segments were productive at a frequency of about 87% or about 30%.

The chain links TRBV13 to TRBJ2-3, with D possibly TRBD1 on 5 matching bases. Sample: PBMCs. The TCR was taken from a woman aged 18-29 years in good health and CMV-seronegative. CDR3: CASLGWGSTDTQYF. The CDR3, as DNA: TGTGCCAGTCTGGGGTGGGGCAGCACAGATACGCAGTATTTT.